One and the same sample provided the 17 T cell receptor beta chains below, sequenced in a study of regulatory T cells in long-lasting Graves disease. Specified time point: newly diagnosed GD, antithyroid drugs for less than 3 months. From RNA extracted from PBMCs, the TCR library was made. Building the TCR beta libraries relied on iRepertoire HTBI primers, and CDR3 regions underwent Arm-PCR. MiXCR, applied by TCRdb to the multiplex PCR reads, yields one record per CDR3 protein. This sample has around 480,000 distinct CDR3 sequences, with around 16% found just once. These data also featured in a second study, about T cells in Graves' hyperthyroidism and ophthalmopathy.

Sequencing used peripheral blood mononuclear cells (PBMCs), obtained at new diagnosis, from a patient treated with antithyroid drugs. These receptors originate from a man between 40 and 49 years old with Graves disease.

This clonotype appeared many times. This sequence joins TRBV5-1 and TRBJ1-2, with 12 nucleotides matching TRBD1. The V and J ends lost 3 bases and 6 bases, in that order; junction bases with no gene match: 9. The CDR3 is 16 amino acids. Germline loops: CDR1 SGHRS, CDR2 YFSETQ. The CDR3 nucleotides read TGCGCCAGCAGCTCCCCGGGACAGGGGGCTAGGAATGGCTACACCTTC. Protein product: CASSSPGQGARNGYTF.

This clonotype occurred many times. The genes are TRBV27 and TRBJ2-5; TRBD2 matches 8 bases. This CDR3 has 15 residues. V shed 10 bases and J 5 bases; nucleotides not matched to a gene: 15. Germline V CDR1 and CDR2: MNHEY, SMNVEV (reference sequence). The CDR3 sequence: CATHAKSGSLETQYF. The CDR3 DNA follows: TGTGCCACCCATGCGAAGAGCGGGAGCTTGGAGACCCAGTACTTC.

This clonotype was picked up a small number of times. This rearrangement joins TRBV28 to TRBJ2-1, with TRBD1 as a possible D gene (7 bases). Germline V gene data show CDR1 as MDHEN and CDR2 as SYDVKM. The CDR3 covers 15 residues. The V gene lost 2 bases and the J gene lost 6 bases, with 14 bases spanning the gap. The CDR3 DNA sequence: TGTGCCAGCAGTTTAGGGCAGGGGGGAATCAATGAGCAGTTCTTC. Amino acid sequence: CASSLGQGGINEQFF.

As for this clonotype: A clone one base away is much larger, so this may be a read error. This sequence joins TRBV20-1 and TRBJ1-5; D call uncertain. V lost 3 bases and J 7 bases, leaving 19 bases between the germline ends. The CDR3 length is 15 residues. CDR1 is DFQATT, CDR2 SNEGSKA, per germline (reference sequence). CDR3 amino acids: CSASDPEGSGQPQHF. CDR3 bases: TGCAGTGCTAGTGACCCCGAGGGCTCGGGCCAGCCCCAGCATTTT.

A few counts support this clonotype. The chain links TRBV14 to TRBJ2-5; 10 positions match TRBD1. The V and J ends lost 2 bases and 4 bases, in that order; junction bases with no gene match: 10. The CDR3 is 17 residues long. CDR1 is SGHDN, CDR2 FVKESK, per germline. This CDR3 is CASSQLTGGSYLETQYF. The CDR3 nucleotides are TGTGCCAGCAGCCAATTGACAGGGGGCTCATATTTAGAGACCCAGTACTTC. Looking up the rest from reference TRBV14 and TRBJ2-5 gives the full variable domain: EAGVTQFPSHSVIEKGQTVTLRCDPISGHDNLYWYRRVMGKEIKFLLHFVKESKQDESGMPNNRFLAERTGGTYSTLKVQPAELEDSGVYFCASSQLTGGSYLETQYFGPGTRLLVL.

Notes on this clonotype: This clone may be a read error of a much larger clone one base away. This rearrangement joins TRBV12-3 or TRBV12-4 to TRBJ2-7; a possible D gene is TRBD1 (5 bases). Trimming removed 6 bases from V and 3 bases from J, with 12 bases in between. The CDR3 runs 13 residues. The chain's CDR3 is CASSYGHLYEQYF. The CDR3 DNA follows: TGTGCCAGCAGCTACGGACACCTCTACGAGCAGTACTTC.

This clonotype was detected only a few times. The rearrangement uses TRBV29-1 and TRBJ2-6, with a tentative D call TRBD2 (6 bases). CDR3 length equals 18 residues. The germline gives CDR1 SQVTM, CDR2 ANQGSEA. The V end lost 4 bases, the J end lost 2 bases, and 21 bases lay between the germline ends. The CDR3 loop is CSVAPSERALTGANVLTF. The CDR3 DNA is TGCAGCGTTGCCCCTTCGGAGCGGGCGCTGACTGGGGCCAACGTCCTGACTTTC.

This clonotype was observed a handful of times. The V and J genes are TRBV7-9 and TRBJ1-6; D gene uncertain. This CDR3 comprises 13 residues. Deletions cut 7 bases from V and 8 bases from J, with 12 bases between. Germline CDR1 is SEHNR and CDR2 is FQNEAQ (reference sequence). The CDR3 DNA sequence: TGTGCCAGCAACCCTGACCCTGATTCACCCCTCCACTTT. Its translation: CASNPDPDSPLHF.

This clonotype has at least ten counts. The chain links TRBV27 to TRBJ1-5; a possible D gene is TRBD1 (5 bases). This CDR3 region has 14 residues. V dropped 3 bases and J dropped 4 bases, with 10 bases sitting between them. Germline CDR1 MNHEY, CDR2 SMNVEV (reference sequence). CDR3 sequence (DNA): TGTGCCAGCAGTTTCGGGACCGCGAATCAGCCCCAGCATTTT. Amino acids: CASSFGTANQPQHF.

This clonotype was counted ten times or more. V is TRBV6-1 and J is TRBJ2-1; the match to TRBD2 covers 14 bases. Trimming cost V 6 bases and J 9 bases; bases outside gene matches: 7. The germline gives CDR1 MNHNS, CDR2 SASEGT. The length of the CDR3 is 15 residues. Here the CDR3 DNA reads TGTGCCAGCAGCCCGGGACTAGCGGGAGTCTCTGAGCAGTTCTTC. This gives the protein CASSPGLAGVSEQFF.

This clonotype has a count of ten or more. CDR3 sequence reads: CASSETGKVNTEAFF. In DNA form, the CDR3 reads TGTGCCAGCAGTGAGACAGGGAAGGTGAACACTGAAGCTTTCTTT. This chain joins TRBV28 and TRBJ1-1; 7 nucleotides align to TRBD1. The CDR3 is made up of 15 amino acids. Losses at the gene ends were 5 bases for V and 0 bases for J; bases not matched to a gene: 6. CDR1 MDHEN and CDR2 SYDVKM come from the germline V gene.

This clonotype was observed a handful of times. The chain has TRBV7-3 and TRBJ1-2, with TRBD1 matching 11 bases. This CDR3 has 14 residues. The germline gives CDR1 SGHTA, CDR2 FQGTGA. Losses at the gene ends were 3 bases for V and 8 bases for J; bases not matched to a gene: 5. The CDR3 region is CASSFGQGAGGYTF. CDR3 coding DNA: TGTGCCAGCAGCTTCGGACAGGGGGCGGGAGGCTACACCTTC.

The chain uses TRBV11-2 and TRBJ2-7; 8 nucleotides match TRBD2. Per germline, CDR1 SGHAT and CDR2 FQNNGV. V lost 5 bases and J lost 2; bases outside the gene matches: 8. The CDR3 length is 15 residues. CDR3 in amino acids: CASSPQGAGAYEQYF. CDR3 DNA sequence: TGTGCCAGCAGCCCCCAGGGAGCGGGAGCCTACGAGCAGTACTTC.

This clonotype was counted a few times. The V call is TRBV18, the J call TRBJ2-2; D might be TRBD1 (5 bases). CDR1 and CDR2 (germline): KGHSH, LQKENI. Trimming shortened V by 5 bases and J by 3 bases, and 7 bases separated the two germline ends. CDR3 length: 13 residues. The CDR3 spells CASSNRHTGELFF. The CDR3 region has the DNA TGTGCCAGCTCAAACAGGCACACCGGGGAGCTGTTTTTT. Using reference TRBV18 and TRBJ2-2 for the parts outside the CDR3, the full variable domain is NAGVMQNPRHLVRRRGQEARLRCSPMKGHSHVYWYRQLPEEGLKFMVYLQKENIIDESGMPKERFSAEFPKEGPSILRIQQVVRGDSAAYFCASSNRHTGELFFGEGSRLTVL.

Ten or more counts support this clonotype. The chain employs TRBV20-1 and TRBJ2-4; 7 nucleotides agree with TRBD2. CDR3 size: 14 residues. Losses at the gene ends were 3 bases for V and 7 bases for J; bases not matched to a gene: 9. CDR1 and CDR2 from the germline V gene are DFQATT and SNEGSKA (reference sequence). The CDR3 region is CSASRGESINIQYF. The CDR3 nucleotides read TGCAGTGCTAGTCGGGGGGAGTCGATTAACATTCAGTACTTC.

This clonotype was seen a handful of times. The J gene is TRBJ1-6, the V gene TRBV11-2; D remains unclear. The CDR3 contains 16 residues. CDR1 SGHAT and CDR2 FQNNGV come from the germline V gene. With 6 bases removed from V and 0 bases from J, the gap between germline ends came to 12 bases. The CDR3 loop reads CASRLRISSYNSPLHF. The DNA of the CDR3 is TGTGCCAGCAGGTTAAGAATCAGCTCCTATAATTCACCCCTCCACTTT.

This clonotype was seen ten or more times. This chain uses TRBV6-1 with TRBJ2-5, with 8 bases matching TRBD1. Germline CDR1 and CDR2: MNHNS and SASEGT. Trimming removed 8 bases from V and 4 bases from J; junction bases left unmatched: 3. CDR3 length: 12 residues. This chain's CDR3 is CASGQGTETQYF. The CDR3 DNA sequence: TGTGCCAGCGGACAGGGAACAGAGACCCAGTACTTC.